The 26 T cell receptor beta chains listed next were all sequenced from one sample in a study of T and B cells in COVID-19 patients. BIOMED2 TRB-A/B primer pools were used in multiplex TRB PCR. TCRdb reanalysed the multiplex PCR reads using MiXCR and keeps one entry per CDR3 protein. The sample lists about 3,300 distinct CDR3 sequences, around 20% seen once, with approximately 18% in the top ten. TRB was amplified from about 250-500 ng of blood genomic DNA. The source material was blood. Receptors were obtained from a human donor with active COVID-19.

Relative to its sample, this clonotype is medium-sized. CDR3 protein: CASSWTELYSYEQYF. CDR3 nucleotide sequence: TGTGCCAGCAGTTGGACAGAGCTATACTCATACGAGCAGTACTTC. V and J are TRBV6-2 or TRBV6-3 and TRBJ2-7, with D maybe TRBD1 (6 bases). This CDR3 comprises 15 residues. Trimming took off 4 bases at V and 4 bases at J, with 17 bases between the two ends. Per germline, CDR1 MNHEY and CDR2 SVGEGT.

This clonotype is medium-sized. The genes are TRBV5-5 and TRBJ1-6, with D unresolved. The germline CDR1 and CDR2 sequences are SGHKS and YYEKEE (reference sequence). V was cut by 0 bases and J by 0 bases, with 7 bases left in between. This CDR3 is built from 16 residues. CDR3 bases: TGTGCCAGCAGCTTGGACATGAGCTCCTATAATTCACCCCTCCACTTT. This sequence encodes CASSLDMSSYNSPLHF.

This clonotype has more than one count but fewer than ten. The rearrangement uses TRBV12-3 or TRBV12-4 and TRBJ2-7, with 7 bases aligning to TRBD1. The CDR3 covers 13 residues. CDR3 nucleotide sequence: TGTGCTAGTGCTCGGGACAGCGCCTACGAGCAGTACTTC. Protein product: CASARDSAYEQYF.

This clonotype counts as medium-sized. This chain connects TRBV5-4 to TRBJ2-5, with 15 positions matching TRBD2. The V gene's germline CDR1 is SGHNT and CDR2 YYREEE (reference sequence). V gave up 3 bases and J gave up 4 bases; unmatched junction bases: 1. This CDR3 contains 15 residues. CDR3 sequence (DNA): TGTGCCAGCAGCTGGGGACTAGCGGGAGGAGAGACCCAGTACTTC. The encoded protein is CASSWGLAGGETQYF.

This clonotype ranks as medium-sized. The chain couples TRBV5-4 to TRBJ2-5; 13 bases align to TRBD2. After removal of 4 bases from V and 3 bases from J, the junction contained 6 bases not matched to a gene. CDR3 size: 16 residues. Per the germline V gene, CDR1 is SGHNT and CDR2 is YYREEE (reference sequence). The CDR3 loop reads CASSPAGLAGKETQYF. For the CDR3, the DNA is TGTGCCAGCAGCCCTGCGGGACTAGCGGGAAAAGAGACCCAGTACTTC.

By sample fraction, this clonotype is medium-sized (0.01 to 0.1%). The chain carries TRBV24-1 and TRBJ2-3; D is ambiguous. The CDR3 consists of 14 residues. CDR1 and CDR2 (germline): KGHDR, SFDVKD. The V and J ends lost 0 bases and 0 bases respectively, with 3 bases between them. CDR3 sequence reads: CATSDLDSTDTQYF. The CDR3 bases are TGTGCCACCAGTGATTTGGACAGCACAGATACGCAGTATTTT.

This clonotype is labeled medium-sized (0.01 to 0.1%). The rearrangement links TRBV6-5 to TRBJ2-3; D gene uncertain. Germline CDR1 is MNHEY and CDR2 is SVGAGI. The CDR3 is made up of 17 amino acids. V was shortened by 5 bases and J by 1 base, with 19 bases between the two germline ends. The CDR3 DNA is TGTGCCAGCAGTCGAAGTCAGTGGCCCCTAGGCACAGATACGCAGTATTTT. It encodes CASSRSQWPLGTDTQYF.

V gene TRBV7-9 combines with J gene TRBJ2-3, with a possible D match to TRBD2 (5 bases). The germline gives CDR1 SEHNR, CDR2 FQNEAQ (reference sequence). Between the trimmed V and J ends, which lost 4 bases and 5 bases, there was a span of 16 bases. The CDR3 runs to 15 residues. The CDR3 bases are TGTGCCAGCAGCTCTTACTCGGGGAGTCAAGATACGCAGTATTTT. This encodes CASSSYSGSQDTQYF.

The rearrangement links TRBV9 to TRBJ2-7, with 8 bases fitting TRBD1. V dropped 2 bases and J dropped 7; count of bases not matched to a gene: 5. The germline V gene has CDR1 SGDLS and CDR2 YYNGEE. The CDR3 contains 13 residues. The CDR3 DNA is TGTGCCAGCAGCGTCGGACAGGGCACTGAGCAGTACTTC. Its protein product is CASSVGQGTEQYF. Full variable domain (missing parts from reference TRBV9 and TRBJ2-7): DSGVTQTPKHLITATGQRVTLRCSPRSGDLSVYWYQQSLDQGLQFLIQYYNGEERAKGNILERFSAQQFPDLHSELNLSSLELGDSALYFCASSVGQGTEQYFGPGTRLTVT.

V usage is TRBV18 and J usage is TRBJ1-2; tentatively, D is TRBD1 (5 bases). Trimming left V 2 bases short and J 2 bases short, with 9 bases between. This CDR3 region has 14 residues. Per germline, CDR1 KGHSH and CDR2 LQKENI. CDR3 DNA: TGTGCCAGCTCACCAACGACAGTGAACTATGGCTACACCTTC. It translates to CASSPTTVNYGYTF.

This clonotype is medium-sized. V usage is TRBV19 and J usage is TRBJ1-6; D gene unclear. This CDR3 contains 16 residues. CDR1 LNHDA and CDR2 SQIVND come from the germline V gene (reference sequence). Trimming took off 4 bases at V and 2 bases at J, with 12 bases between the two ends. The CDR3 region is CASSKEVFAYNSPLHF. DNA for the CDR3: TGTGCCAGTAGTAAGGAGGTATTTGCCTATAATTCACCCCTCCACTTT. Full variable domain (outside the CDR3, taken from reference TRBV19 and TRBJ1-6): DGGITQSPKYLFRKEGQNVTLSCEQNLNHDAMYWYRQDPGQGLRLIYYSQIVNDFQKGDIAEGYSVSREKKESFPLTVTSAQKNPTAFYLCASSKEVFAYNSPLHFGNGTRLTVT.

This clonotype was observed a few times. This chain uses TRBV5-1 with TRBJ1-2; 7 nucleotides line up with TRBD1. Looked up from germline, CDR1 is SGHRS and CDR2 is YFSETQ. This CDR3 comprises 14 residues. Trimming at V came to 4 bases and at J to 0 bases, leaving 3 bases not matched to a gene. CDR3 DNA sequence: TGCGCCAGCAGCCAGACAGGGTCTAACTATGGCTACACCTTC. Its translation is CASSQTGSNYGYTF.

The chain is built from TRBV20-1 and TRBJ1-5, with D unclear. The CDR3 has 14 residues. V lost 1 base to trimming and J lost 11 bases, with 18 bases between them. Germline V gives CDR1 DFQATT, CDR2 SNEGSKA (reference sequence). CDR3 nucleotide sequence: TGCAGTGCTAGAGTGCCCGGACTGAATGGGGCCCAGCATTTT. Translation gives CSARVPGLNGAQHF.

In this sample, this clonotype turned up a few times. DNA of the CDR3: TGTGCCAGCAGCTCCAAGCGGGAGGGCGGTGACGAGCAGTACTTC. Translating it yields CASSSKREGGDEQYF. This sequence joins TRBV7-9 and TRBJ2-7; 10 nucleotides match TRBD2. Germline CDR1 reads SEHNR; CDR2 reads FQNEAQ (reference sequence). With 4 bases clipped from V and 5 bases from J, the junction kept 8 bases outside the gene matches. The CDR3 runs 15 residues.

By sample share, this clonotype is medium-sized. This rearrangement joins TRBV6-5 to TRBJ2-7, with 8 bases identical to TRBD1. The CDR3 consists of 16 residues. CDR1 and CDR2 (germline): MNHEY, SVGAGI. V gave up 2 bases and J gave up 1 base; unmatched junction bases: 7. In DNA form, the CDR3 reads TGTGCCAGCAGTTACGGGACAGGAGGGAATTCCTACGAGCAGTACTTC. Encoded protein: CASSYGTGGNSYEQYF.

The V call is TRBV11-3, the J call TRBJ2-5, with 12 nucleotides matching TRBD2. Germline V lookup: CDR1 SGHNT, CDR2 YENEEA. The CDR3 has 14 amino acids. The V and J ends lost 9 bases and 5 bases, in that order; junction bases with no gene match: 7. CDR3 sequence: CASSVLAGGETQYF. CDR3 nucleotide sequence: TGTGCCAGTAGTGTTCTAGCGGGGGGGGAGACCCAGTACTTC.

The chain employs TRBV25-1 and TRBJ2-5, with unresolved D. CDR3 length: 14 residues. Germline lookup yields CDR1 MGHDK and CDR2 SYGVNS. V dropped 0 bases and J dropped 3 bases, with 8 bases sitting between them. The CDR3 protein is CASSEYGVKETQYF. The CDR3 DNA is TGTGCCAGCAGTGAATATGGGGTGAAAGAGACCCAGTACTTC.

By share of the sample, this clonotype is medium-sized. This chain uses TRBV12-3 or TRBV12-4 with TRBJ2-1; no clear D. The CDR3 is 11 residues long. Deletions cut 4 bases from V and 10 bases from J, with 8 bases between. The CDR3 sequence is CASSSREEQFF. CDR3 sequence (DNA): TGTGCCAGCAGTTCCCGAGAAGAGCAGTTCTTC.

This clonotype was picked up a small number of times. This rearrangement joins TRBV6-2 or TRBV6-3 to TRBJ1-1; 10 bases fit TRBD1. V lost 8 bases to trimming and J lost 5 bases; unmatched junction nucleotides: 14. The CDR3 runs to 16 residues. CDR1 and CDR2 (germline): MNHEY, SVGEGT. Here the CDR3 reads CASGDRGAVRRTEAFF. The CDR3 bases are TGTGCCAGCGGGGACAGGGGTGCCGTTAGGAGGACTGAAGCTTTCTTT.

This clonotype is medium-sized by share. The chain has TRBV10-3 and TRBJ2-3; TRBD1 aligns across 7 bases. Looked up from germline, CDR1 is ENHRY and CDR2 is SYGVKD. The CDR3 loop spans 15 amino acids. V shed 5 bases and J 2 bases; nucleotides not matched to a gene: 7. The CDR3 is CAISSADRITDTQYF. CDR3 nucleotides: TGTGCCATCAGTTCGGCGGACAGGATCACAGATACGCAGTATTTT.

This clonotype came up a few times. This rearrangement joins TRBV6-4 to TRBJ1-5, with 7 nucleotides matching TRBD1. The CDR3 is 20 amino acids. The ends lost 2 bases at V and 0 bases at J; junction bases unmatched: 16. The germline V gene has CDR1 MRHNA and CDR2 SNTAGT. The CDR3 loop reads CASSDHISGTAAHSNQPQHF. For the CDR3, the DNA is TGTGCCAGCAGTGACCATATATCAGGGACAGCGGCCCATAGCAATCAGCCCCAGCATTTT.

By its share, this clonotype is medium-sized. V gene TRBV6-5 combines with J gene TRBJ2-3; 11 nucleotides align to TRBD2. CDR1 and CDR2 (germline): MNHEY, SVGAGI. Trimming removed 4 bases from V and 0 bases from J; junction bases left unmatched: 9. The CDR3 spans 18 residues. This CDR3 is CASSSGTSGQPSTDTQYF. Written as DNA, the CDR3 is TGTGCCAGCAGTTCCGGGACTAGCGGACAGCCTAGCACAGATACGCAGTATTTT.

This chain links TRBV4-3 with TRBJ1-6, with D possibly TRBD1 on 5 matching bases. Germline V gene lookup returns CDR1 LGHNA and CDR2 YSLEER. V was shortened by 5 bases and J by 5 bases, with 13 bases between the two germline ends. The CDR3 loop spans 15 amino acids. CDR3 loop: CASSYDRGDNSPLHF. In DNA, the CDR3 is TGCGCCAGCAGCTACGACCGGGGGGATAATTCACCCCTCCACTTT.

The chain has TRBV18 and TRBJ1-6; D is unclear. V gave up 6 bases and J gave up 7 bases, with 16 bases separating them. The germline CDR1 and CDR2 sequences are KGHSH and LQKENI. The CDR3 has 15 residues. CDR3 DNA: TGTGCCAGCTCCGCCGGGAGTGCCCCCAATTCACCCCTCCACTTT. Translation gives CASSAGSAPNSPLHF.

The chain links TRBV6-2 or TRBV6-3 to TRBJ1-5; weak D call: TRBD1 (5 bases). Germline values: CDR1 MNHEY, CDR2 SVGEGT. The V end was cut by 8 bases, the J end by 4 bases, with 12 bases between. The CDR3 is 13 residues long. DNA of the CDR3: TGTGCCAGCGGGCCGGGGCGTAATCAGCCCCAGCATTTT. Its protein product is CASGPGRNQPQHF.

The chain recombines TRBV7-9 with TRBJ1-2; D unresolved. The CDR3 has 11 residues. Germline loops: CDR1 SEHNR, CDR2 FQNEAQ (reference sequence). The V end lost 5 bases, the J end lost 3 bases, and 4 bases lay between the germline ends. Here the CDR3 DNA reads TGTGCCAGCAGCCCGGACTATGGCTACACCTTC. It yields the protein CASSPDYGYTF.